This T cell receptor (beta chain) was sequenced during a study of shared clonotypes between healthy human individuals. Whole-study context: There were three CD4 naive, three CD4 memory, two CD8 naive and one CD8 memory plates per donor. Study results and caveats: Sharing of clonotypes among donors was expected to vary with sequencing depth.

Recent vaccinations or acute infections were absent in the healthy HIV-negative adult donors. Every donor, a Caucasian adult, lived in Nashville, Tennessee. The data were produced by immunoSEQ multiplex PCR, yet TCRdb's version contains in-frame clones alone and is incomplete. This sample carries hundreds of thousands of clones, about 97% of them seen once, and the ten largest clones take roughly 0.055%. This clone was observed once. Its antigen is currently unknown. Trimming took off 5 bases at V and 5 bases at J, with 15 bases between the two ends. This CDR3 contains 15 residues. Germline values: CDR1 MGHDK, CDR2 SYGVNS.

This clonotype originated in a woman aged 25 to 39 in good health. Sample: naive CD4+ T cells sorted from blood. Subset defined: CD45RA+ positively selected. The chain carries TRBV25-1 and TRBJ2-2; D is perhaps TRBD2 (5 bases). CDR3 residues: CASSSAGVKTGELFF. The DNA for the CDR3 is TGTGCCAGCAGTTCTGCGGGTGTGAAAACCGGGGAGCTGTTTTTT.